Shown below are 18 T cell receptor beta chains from a single sample sequenced in a study of blood T cells in healthy people across ages. Together with a sample-barcoded 5' primer, a J-beta primer mix was included in a second PCR lasting roughly 6 to 12 cycles. TCRdb ran MiXCR on the 5' RACE reads and lists one entry per CDR3 protein. Here the sample spans over a million distinct CDR3 sequences, 55% to 75% being singletons. Specimen: blood. These receptors all come from a young man in good health.

J is TRBJ2-3 and V is TRBV14, with 13 positions matching TRBD2. The ends lost 4 bases at V and 4 bases at J; junction bases unmatched: 5. The CDR3 is 16 amino acids. Per the germline V gene, CDR1 is SGHDN and CDR2 is FVKESK. The DNA of the CDR3 is TGTGCCAGCAGCCGGACTAGCGGGAGCCCGGCAGATACGCAGTATTTT. It encodes CASSRTSGSPADTQYF.

V usage is TRBV20-1 and J usage is TRBJ2-7, with D tentatively TRBD1 (8 bases). Trimming pared 3 bases from V and 2 bases from J, leaving 23 bases between. Germline V gene data show CDR1 as DFQATT and CDR2 as SNEGSKA (reference sequence). The CDR3 runs to 17 residues. The CDR3 sequence is CSARSREGQALTYEQYF. For the CDR3, the DNA is TGCAGTGCTAGGTCCAGGGAGGGACAGGCCCTTACCTACGAGCAGTACTTC.

This CDR3 reads CASSYSAIHTGELFF. The CDR3 DNA sequence: TGTGCCAGCAGTTATTCGGCTATCCACACCGGGGAGCTGTTTTTT. This chain links TRBV6-5 with TRBJ2-2; no firm D call. V gave up 3 bases and J gave up 3 bases, with 11 bases separating them. The CDR3 loop spans 15 amino acids. From germline, CDR1 is MNHEY and CDR2 SVGAGI.

The V gene is TRBV4-3, the J gene TRBJ2-1; 16 bases match TRBD2. CDR1 is LGHNA and CDR2 is YSLEER in the germline V gene. The CDR3 has 20 amino acids. With 6 bases clipped from V and 8 bases from J, the junction kept 19 bases outside the gene matches. This chain's CDR3 is CASSYATGTSGGAYGDEQFF. DNA of the CDR3: TGCGCCAGCAGTTACGCAACCGGGACTAGCGGGGGGGCCTATGGTGATGAGCAGTTCTTC.

This chain joins TRBV2 and TRBJ1-4; D gene ambiguous. Germline CDR1 reads SNHLY; CDR2 reads FYNNEI. Trimming shortened V by 3 bases and J by 5 bases, and 7 bases separated the two germline ends. The CDR3 consists of 13 residues. For the CDR3, the DNA is TGTGCCAGCAGTGATTATGTCAATGAAAAACTGTTTTTT. Protein sequence: CASSDYVNEKLFF.

The chain employs TRBV6-2 or TRBV6-3 and TRBJ2-1, with D possibly being TRBD1 (5 bases). V lost 2 bases, J lost 4 bases, and 12 bases lay in between. Germline CDR1 reads MNHEY; CDR2 reads SVGEGT. This CDR3 spans 15 amino acids. The CDR3 loop is CASSYQGALYNEQFF. The CDR3 DNA reads as TGTGCCAGCAGTTACCAGGGCGCACTTTACAATGAGCAGTTCTTC.

There are a few counts of this clonotype. The rearrangement joins TRBV7-2 to TRBJ2-3, with 8 bases lining up with TRBD1. In germline, CDR1 is SGHTA, CDR2 FQGNSA. This CDR3 has 18 amino acids. With V trimmed by 3 bases and J by 0 bases, 11 bases remained unmatched. CDR3 nucleotide sequence: TGTGCCAGCAGCTTGGCGCAGGGGGCCGGTCCTAGCACAGATACGCAGTATTTT. This sequence encodes CASSLAQGAGPSTDTQYF.

The chain links TRBV18 to TRBJ2-1; D possibly matches TRBD1 or TRBD2 (5 bases each). With 2 bases removed from V and 6 bases from J, the gap between germline ends came to 23 bases. The germline gives CDR1 KGHSH, CDR2 LQKENI. The CDR3 covers 18 residues. The CDR3 loop is CASSPKAVASWGFNEQFF. In DNA form, the CDR3 reads TGTGCCAGCTCACCAAAGGCGGTGGCCTCATGGGGGTTCAATGAGCAGTTCTTC.

The gene calls are TRBV12-3 or TRBV12-4 and TRBJ2-3; possibly TRBD2 for D (7 bases). Deletions cut 6 bases from V and 5 bases from J, with 15 bases between. This CDR3 contains 14 residues. The CDR3 DNA reads TGTGCCAGCAGCCACGGGGGGCGGGTAGATACGCAGTATTTT. Translated: CASSHGGRVDTQYF.

This clonotype was observed a handful of times. This chain joins TRBV10-3 and TRBJ1-4; TRBD1 matches at 9 bases. Trimming took 6 bases from V and 4 from J; bases not matched to a gene: 6. CDR3 length: 15 residues. Germline assignment: CDR1 ENHRY and CDR2 SYGVKD. The CDR3: CAIRPGTGNNEKLFF. The CDR3 coding sequence is TGTGCCATCAGGCCTGGGACAGGGAATAATGAAAAACTGTTTTTT.

The chain carries TRBV18 and TRBJ2-1; D ambiguous. Trimming took off 3 bases at V and 2 bases at J, with 17 bases between the two ends. Germline lookup yields CDR1 KGHSH and CDR2 LQKENI. The CDR3 runs 17 residues. In nucleotides, the CDR3 is TGTGCCAGCTCACCTCCTAGTTTCGGTTACACCTACAATGAGCAGTTCTTC. As protein: CASSPPSFGYTYNEQFF. Using reference TRBV18 and TRBJ2-1 for the parts outside the CDR3, the full variable domain is NAGVMQNPRHLVRRRGQEARLRCSPMKGHSHVYWYRQLPEEGLKFMVYLQKENIIDESGMPKERFSAEFPKEGPSILRIQQVVRGDSAAYFCASSPPSFGYTYNEQFFGPGTRLTVL.

This clonotype was counted only a few times. This CDR3 reads CASGPSGRGNEQFF. CDR3 nucleotides: TGTGCCAGCGGCCCGTCGGGACGTGGGAATGAGCAGTTCTTC. This chain uses TRBV12-3 or TRBV12-4 with TRBJ2-1; D is possibly TRBD1 or TRBD2 (5 bases each). CDR3 size: 14 residues. The V and J ends lost 8 bases and 7 bases respectively, with 18 bases between them.

In DNA, the CDR3 is TGCGCCAGCAGCCAAGAACTGGCTTCTAGCACAGATACGCAGTATTTT. It encodes CASSQELASSTDTQYF. V usage is TRBV4-1 and J usage is TRBJ2-3; no reliable D call. The CDR3 has 16 amino acids. In germline, CDR1 is MGHRA, CDR2 YSYEKL. Trimming cost V 0 bases and J 0 bases, with 10 bases left between them.

V usage is TRBV5-1 and J usage is TRBJ2-7; TRBD2 aligns across 9 bases. Germline assignment: CDR1 SGHRS and CDR2 YFSETQ. The CDR3 is made up of 17 amino acids. With V trimmed by 0 bases and J by 0 bases, 7 bases remained unmatched. CDR3 coding DNA: TGCGCCAGCAGCTTGGCGTCTCTAGCGGGAAACTCCTACGAGCAGTACTTC. Protein sequence: CASSLASLAGNSYEQYF.

The chain carries TRBV9 and TRBJ2-3, with D unclear. The CDR3 is 15 residues long. Trimming removed 6 bases at V and 2 bases at J, with 16 bases between. CDR1 is SGDLS and CDR2 is YYNGEE in the germline V gene. CDR3 loop: CASTTYQVDTDTQYF. The CDR3 bases are TGTGCCAGCACGACCTACCAAGTAGACACAGATACGCAGTATTTT.

This sequence joins TRBV7-9 and TRBJ2-3; the D call may be TRBD1 or TRBD2 (7 bases each). Germline lookup yields CDR1 SEHNR and CDR2 FQNEAQ (reference sequence). The CDR3 length is 15 residues. The V end was cut by 5 bases, the J end by 2 bases, with 14 bases between. CDR3 bases: TGTGCCAGCAGCCCTCAGGGGGGGGTCACAGATACGCAGTATTTT. This gives the protein CASSPQGGVTDTQYF.

About this clonotype: This may come from a read error, since a much larger clone is one base off. V gene TRBV11-1 combines with J gene TRBJ2-3; 9 positions agree with TRBD2. This CDR3 contains 15 residues. Trimming at V came to 4 bases and at J to 1 base, leaving 3 bases not matched to a gene. Per the germline V gene, CDR1 is SGHAT and CDR2 is FQDESV (reference sequence). The CDR3 DNA is TGTGCCAGCAGCTCCTGGACTAGCGGCACAGATACGCAGTATTTT. This sequence encodes CASSSWTSGTDTQYF.

The chain uses TRBV27 and TRBJ2-1; 16 bases map to TRBD2. This CDR3 region has 19 residues. With V trimmed by 6 bases and J by 3 bases, 11 bases remained unmatched. Germline V gene data show CDR1 as MNHEY and CDR2 as SMNVEV (reference sequence). The CDR3 is CASSLLGTSGGAFYNEQFF. The CDR3 DNA sequence: TGTGCCAGCAGCCTACTTGGGACTAGCGGGGGGGCCTTCTACAATGAGCAGTTCTTC.